Below are 31 T cell receptor beta chains sequenced from a single sample in a study of CD8 T cells in ankylosing spondylitis. TCRdb reprocessed the 5' RACE reads with MiXCR, giving one entry per CDR3 protein. The repertoire holds roughly 160,000 distinct CDR3 sequences, roughly 10% seen once, with about 16% in the top ten. Sequencing was done on a sample of blood, either unsorted or a sorted T cell fraction (not recorded which). These receptors all come from a female donor with ankylosing spondylitis or in good health (not recorded which).

The chain recombines TRBV5-1 with TRBJ2-3, with D possibly being TRBD1 or TRBD2 (6 bases each). CDR1 is SGHRS, CDR2 YFSETQ, per germline. The V gene lost 7 bases and the J gene lost 0 bases, with 18 bases spanning the gap. CDR3 length: 16 amino acids. In nucleotides, the CDR3 is TGCGCCAGCTCGGAGGGGGACATAACTAGCACAGATACGCAGTATTTT. It is translated as CASSEGDITSTDTQYF.

This clonotype was counted ten times or more. V gene TRBV4-3 combines with J gene TRBJ1-4, with D maybe TRBD1 (5 bases). V lost 0 bases to trimming and J lost 2 bases, with 7 bases between them. CDR1 is LGHNA, CDR2 YSLEER, per germline. The CDR3 extends over 15 amino acids. DNA for the CDR3: TGCGCCAGCAGCCAAGACCGGGGGACTAATGAAAAACTGTTTTTT. This codes for CASSQDRGTNEKLFF.

This clonotype was detected many times. This sequence joins TRBV9 and TRBJ2-7; 8 nucleotides agree with TRBD2. Germline CDR1 SGDLS, CDR2 YYNGEE. The length of the CDR3 is 16 residues. The ends lost 0 bases at V and 1 base at J; junction bases unmatched: 6. The CDR3 sequence: CASSVGSGVGSYEQYF. CDR3 nucleotides: TGTGCCAGCAGCGTAGGTAGCGGGGTAGGATCCTACGAGCAGTACTTC.

This sequence joins TRBV4-2 and TRBJ2-7, with 7 positions matching TRBD1. The CDR3 has 17 residues. Losses at the gene ends were 4 bases for V and 2 bases for J; bases not matched to a gene: 14. CDR1 is LGHNA, CDR2 YNFKEQ, per germline. As DNA, the CDR3 is TGTGCCAGCAGCCCGTTCCCCTCCGAGGGACAGACCTACGAGCAGTACTTC. It translates to CASSPFPSEGQTYEQYF.

The chain couples TRBV6-2 or TRBV6-3 to TRBJ2-1, with 8 bases aligning to TRBD2. CDR3 length: 16 amino acids. The J segment lost 8 bases and the V segment lost 5 bases, leaving 14 bases of the junction unmatched. Germline-derived CDR1 and CDR2 are MNHEY and SVGEGT. CDR3 sequence (DNA): TGTGCCAGCAGTCAACCCACCGGACTAGCTCGCGATGAGCAGTTCTTC. Its translation: CASSQPTGLARDEQFF.

The sample holds a few counts of this clonotype. The chain employs TRBV6-2 or TRBV6-3 and TRBJ2-7; 7 bases map to TRBD2. With 6 bases clipped from V and 3 bases from J, the junction kept 14 bases outside the gene matches. CDR1 and CDR2 (germline): MNHEY, SVGEGT. The CDR3 spans 16 residues. The CDR3 nucleotides are TGTGCCAGCAGCCCGGGGGGACCGGGACGGAACTACGAGCAGTACTTC. It translates to CASSPGGPGRNYEQYF.

This clonotype has only a few counts. The gene calls are TRBV30 and TRBJ1-2; D is ambiguous. The length of the CDR3 is 11 residues. Germline-derived CDR1 and CDR2 are GTSNPN and SVGIG (reference sequence). Between the trimmed V and J ends, which lost 5 bases and 8 bases, there was a span of 12 bases. The CDR3 DNA is TGTGCCTGGCGCACGGTTTGGGGCTACACCTTC. The encoded protein is CAWRTVWGYTF.

This clonotype showed up just a few times. This sequence joins TRBV2 and TRBJ2-7, with D possibly matching TRBD2 (5 bases). V was pared by 7 bases and J by 6 bases, with 16 bases between. The CDR3 is 13 residues long. The germline CDR1 and CDR2 sequences are SNHLY and FYNNEI. CDR3 sequence (DNA): TGTGCCAGCACGGGAAGGGAAACCCGCGAGCAGTACTTC. Translation gives CASTGRETREQYF.

This clonotype was picked up many times. The chain recombines TRBV5-1 with TRBJ2-1; 10 positions match TRBD2. Germline CDR1 and CDR2: SGHRS and YFSETQ. This CDR3 contains 16 residues. J lost 4 bases, V lost 5 bases, and 9 bases had no gene match. The DNA for the CDR3 is TGCGCCAGCAGTTTCGGACTAGCGGAGCTATACAATGAGCAGTTCTTC. This encodes CASSFGLAELYNEQFF.

This clonotype was observed a handful of times. The chain employs TRBV4-3 and TRBJ2-7, with 8 bases lining up with TRBD2. The V segment lost 2 bases and the J segment 5 bases; nucleotides outside the gene matches: 11. The CDR3 extends over 16 amino acids. Germline lookup yields CDR1 LGHNA and CDR2 YSLEER. CDR3: CASSQWAGGPGDEQYF. As DNA, the CDR3 is TGCGCCAGCAGCCAATGGGCGGGAGGCCCCGGGGACGAGCAGTACTTC.

A few counts support this clonotype. The rearrangement uses TRBV6-5 and TRBJ2-4; D gene unclear. The germline CDR1 and CDR2 sequences are MNHEY and SVGAGI. Trimming left V 0 bases short and J 0 bases short, with 9 bases between. The CDR3 has 16 amino acids. The CDR3 loop reads CASSYSRHLAKNIQYF. The CDR3 DNA reads TGTGCCAGCAGTTACTCGAGACATCTAGCCAAAAACATTCAGTACTTC.

This clonotype turned up a few times. The chain employs TRBV15 and TRBJ2-2; tentative D call: TRBD2 (6 bases). CDR1 is LNHNV, CDR2 YYDKDF, per germline (reference sequence). The CDR3 loop spans 15 amino acids. V gave up 0 bases and J gave up 3 bases, with 8 bases separating them. CDR3 nucleotides: TGTGCCACCAGCAGAGAGGGGGAGGACACCGGGGAGCTGTTTTTT. It is translated as CATSREGEDTGELFF. The entire variable domain, with the rest obtained from reference TRBV15 and TRBJ2-2, is as follows: DAMVIQNPRYQVTQFGKPVTLSCSQTLNHNVMYWYQQKSSQAPKLLFHYYDKDFNNEADTPDNFQSRRPNTSFCFLDIRSPGLGDTAMYLCATSREGEDTGELFFGEGSRLTVL.

This rearrangement joins TRBV27 to TRBJ1-2, with no clear D. Trimming left V 5 bases short and J 8 bases short, with 12 bases between. The germline V gene has CDR1 MNHEY and CDR2 SMNVEV (reference sequence). The CDR3 runs 12 residues. This CDR3 reads CASSGVSGGYTF. The CDR3 DNA reads TGTGCCAGCAGTGGAGTGTCCGGGGGCTACACCTTC.

Many counts were recorded for this clonotype. V is TRBV5-5 and J is TRBJ1-1; no definite D call. This CDR3 region has 13 residues. V was clipped by 2 bases and J by 1 base, with 6 bases between them. CDR1 SGHKS and CDR2 YYEKEE come from the germline V gene (reference sequence). The CDR3 reads CASSFGENTEAFF. CDR3 nucleotides: TGTGCCAGCAGCTTCGGGGAGAACACTGAAGCTTTCTTT.

This clonotype has at least ten counts. The chain carries TRBV29-1 and TRBJ2-1, with a weak D call TRBD1 (6 bases). Trimming removed 1 base at V and 4 bases at J, with 14 bases between. This CDR3 comprises 15 residues. Per the germline V gene, CDR1 is SQVTM and CDR2 is ANQGSEA. CDR3 coding DNA: TGCAGCGTTGAAGGATTGGACAGCCCTTACAATGAGCAGTTCTTC. It translates to CSVEGLDSPYNEQFF.

The chain links TRBV6-2 or TRBV6-3 to TRBJ2-5, with D perhaps TRBD1 or TRBD2 (6 bases each). Germline CDR1 and CDR2: MNHEY and SVGEGT. Trimming removed 4 bases at V and 4 bases at J, with 13 bases between. This CDR3 is built from 14 residues. In nucleotides, the CDR3 is TGTGCCAGCAGTTCAGGGGACTTTCTAGAGACCCAGTACTTC. It translates to CASSSGDFLETQYF.

The rearrangement links TRBV12-3 or TRBV12-4 to TRBJ2-1; 12 bases match TRBD1. Trimming at V came to 8 bases and at J to 8 bases, leaving 10 bases not matched to a gene. This CDR3 comprises 15 residues. The CDR3 here is CASSYPGQGADEQFF. DNA for the CDR3: TGTGCCAGCTCTTATCCGGGACAGGGGGCTGATGAGCAGTTCTTC.

The chain links TRBV9 to TRBJ2-5, with 8 positions matching TRBD2. Germline loops: CDR1 SGDLS, CDR2 YYNGEE. V shed 0 bases and J 5 bases; nucleotides not matched to a gene: 6. The CDR3 sequence is 15 residues long. The CDR3 region is CASSVDGLASETQYF. CDR3 DNA: TGTGCCAGCAGCGTAGATGGACTAGCTTCGGAGACCCAGTACTTC.

This chain connects TRBV20-1 to TRBJ2-7; TRBD2 matches 7 bases. Trimming took 6 bases from V and 0 from J; bases not matched to a gene: 11. CDR1 and CDR2 from the germline V gene are DFQATT and SNEGSKA (reference sequence). This CDR3 is 15 amino acids long. This CDR3 reads CSAPRAGDPSYEQYF. In DNA, the CDR3 is TGCAGTGCACCTCGGGCGGGAGACCCCTCCTACGAGCAGTACTTC.

V gene TRBV6-5 combines with J gene TRBJ2-1; tentative D call: TRBD1 (5 bases). V lost 3 bases to trimming and J lost 0 bases, with 9 bases between them. Germline V gives CDR1 MNHEY, CDR2 SVGAGI. CDR3 size: 15 residues. In DNA, the CDR3 is TGTGCCAGCAGTTATAAGGACAACTCCTACAATGAGCAGTTCTTC. It translates to CASSYKDNSYNEQFF.

This clonotype turned up a few times. This rearrangement joins TRBV4-1 to TRBJ2-1; D may correspond to TRBD1 or TRBD2 (5 bases each). The CDR3 runs to 14 residues. CDR1 and CDR2 from the germline V gene are MGHRA and YSYEKL. Trimming took 9 bases from V and 5 from J, leaving 17 bases between them. For the CDR3, the DNA is TGCGCCAGTTCAGGGACGGTTGTCCACAATGAGCAGTTCTTC. Protein product: CASSGTVVHNEQFF.

The sample holds a few counts of this clonotype. This chain joins TRBV7-9 and TRBJ1-1; D is ambiguous. The V and J ends lost 2 bases and 7 bases respectively, with 11 bases between them. CDR1 is SEHNR and CDR2 is FQNEAQ in the germline V gene (reference sequence). CDR3 length: 13 residues. The CDR3 DNA follows: TGTGCCAGCAGCTTAAACTCTGACCGTGAAGCTTTCTTT. Its translation is CASSLNSDREAFF.

This clonotype showed up just a few times. The chain carries TRBV5-6 and TRBJ1-1; TRBD1 agrees at 8 bases. The CDR3 extends over 14 amino acids. V dropped 3 bases and J dropped 1; count of bases not matched to a gene: 2. Germline CDR1 is SGHDT and CDR2 is YYEEEE. CDR3 loop: CASSSQGANTEAFF. DNA of the CDR3: TGTGCCAGCAGCTCCCAGGGGGCGAACACTGAAGCTTTCTTT. Full variable domain (missing parts from reference TRBV5-6 and TRBJ1-1): DAGVTQSPTHLIKTRGQQVTLRCSPKSGHDTVSWYQQALGQGPQFIFQYYEEEERQRGNFPDRFSGHQFPNYSSELNVNALLLGDSALYLCASSSQGANTEAFFGQGTRLTVV.

The chain recombines TRBV12-3 or TRBV12-4 with TRBJ1-2; 9 bases are shared with TRBD1. The junction had 2 bases not matched to a gene; V was cut back by 3 bases and J by 3 bases. The CDR3 has 14 amino acids. The CDR3 nucleotides read TGTGCCAGCAGTTTCACAGGGGGCTACTATGGCTACACCTTC. Translating it yields CASSFTGGYYGYTF.

This clonotype was seen only a few times. At one end, the junction sequence differs from germline, possibly due to a read error. V is TRBV4-3 and J is TRBJ1-1, with D possibly being TRBD1 (6 bases). This CDR3 contains 15 residues. Germline lookup yields CDR1 LGHNA and CDR2 YSLEER. In DNA form, the CDR3 reads TGCGCCAGCAGCCAGGGTACAGGGACGAACACTGAGGCTTTCTTT. This gives the protein CASSQGTGTNTEAFF.

V and J are TRBV9 and TRBJ2-1; D is unresolved. CDR3 length: 13 residues. Germline V gives CDR1 SGDLS, CDR2 YYNGEE. V lost 2 bases, J lost 6 bases, and 9 bases lay in between. DNA of the CDR3: TGTGCCAGCAGCGTTTCCTCCATCAATGAGCAGTTCTTC. Its protein is CASSVSSINEQFF.

This clonotype has ten or more counts. The CDR3 DNA follows: TGTGCCAGCAGCCCGGACTGGGGGAGTGAGCAGTTCTTC. Translated: CASSPDWGSEQFF. The rearrangement joins TRBV7-9 to TRBJ2-1; D is perhaps TRBD1 or TRBD2 (5 bases each). Germline values: CDR1 SEHNR, CDR2 FQNEAQ (reference sequence). V lost 5 bases and J 9 bases, leaving 14 bases between the germline ends. The CDR3 runs to 13 residues.

The rearrangement uses TRBV7-2 and TRBJ2-3; D remains ambiguous. In germline, CDR1 is SGHTA, CDR2 FQGNSA. This CDR3 is built from 16 residues. The V gene lost 6 bases and the J gene lost 4 bases, with 20 bases spanning the gap. The CDR3 loop reads CASSPPWLEEADTQYF. CDR3 nucleotides: TGTGCCAGCAGTCCCCCCTGGCTAGAAGAGGCAGATACGCAGTATTTT. The complete variable domain, with remaining parts taken from reference TRBV7-2 and TRBJ2-3, reads GAGVSQSPSNKVTEKGKDVELRCDPISGHTALYWYRQSLGQGLEFLIYFQGNSAPDKSGLPSDRFSAERTGGSVSTLTIQRTQQEDSAVYLCASSPPWLEEADTQYFGPGTRLTVL.

This clonotype was counted at least ten times. The chain has TRBV27 and TRBJ1-5, with unresolved D. Germline V gene lookup returns CDR1 MNHEY and CDR2 SMNVEV (reference sequence). V lost 5 bases and J 0 bases, leaving 5 bases between the germline ends. This CDR3 is 13 amino acids long. DNA of the CDR3: TGTGCCAGCAGTGCCCATAGCAATCAGCCCCAGCATTTT. It translates to CASSAHSNQPQHF.

The rearrangement uses TRBV6-5 and TRBJ2-1; D remains unclear. Trimming pared 4 bases from V and 8 bases from J, leaving 12 bases between. The CDR3 is made up of 13 amino acids. Germline CDR1 MNHEY, CDR2 SVGAGI. The CDR3 is CASSLIFGYEQFF. The CDR3 region has the DNA TGTGCCAGCAGTTTAATCTTCGGGTATGAGCAGTTCTTC.

This clonotype was found a few times. The chain couples TRBV28 to TRBJ2-4; TRBD1 might be the D (5 bases). CDR3 length: 15 residues. Germline V lookup: CDR1 MDHEN, CDR2 SYDVKM. V was trimmed by 4 bases and J by 0 bases, leaving 10 bases between them. As DNA, the CDR3 is TGTGCCAGCAGTTCCCAGGGCCTAGCCAAAAACATTCAGTACTTC. Its protein product is CASSSQGLAKNIQYF.